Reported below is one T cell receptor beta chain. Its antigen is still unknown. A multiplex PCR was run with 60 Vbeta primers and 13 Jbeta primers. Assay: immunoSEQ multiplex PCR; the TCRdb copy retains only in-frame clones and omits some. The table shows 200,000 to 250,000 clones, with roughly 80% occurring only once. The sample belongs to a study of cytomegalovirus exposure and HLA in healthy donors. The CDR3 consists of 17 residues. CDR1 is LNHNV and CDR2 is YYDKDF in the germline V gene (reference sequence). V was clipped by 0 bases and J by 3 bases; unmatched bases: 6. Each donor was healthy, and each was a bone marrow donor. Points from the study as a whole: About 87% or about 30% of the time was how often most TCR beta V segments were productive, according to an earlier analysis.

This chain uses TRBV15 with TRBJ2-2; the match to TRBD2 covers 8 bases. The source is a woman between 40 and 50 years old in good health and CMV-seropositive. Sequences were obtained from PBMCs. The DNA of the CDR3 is TGTGCCACCAGCAGAGATCCCGAGCGGGAGTACACCGGGGAGCTGTTTTTT. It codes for CATSRDPEREYTGELFF.